This T cell receptor beta chain was profiled in a study of cytomegalovirus exposure and HLA in healthy donors. Comment on this clone: Its antigen is currently unknown.

Primers for the PCR totalled 60 Vbeta and 13 Jbeta. The repertoire was sequenced with immunoSEQ multiplex PCR; TCRdb's copy has only in-frame clones and lacks some. The sample has about 100,000 clones; approximately 74% are singletons. Notes on the study in general: Upon later analysis, HLA-associated TCR beta chains proved more clonally expanded than other, equally common chains.

This CDR3 contains 14 residues. The V end lost 5 bases, the J end lost 13 bases, and 18 bases lay between the germline ends. From germline, CDR1 is SGHTA and CDR2 FQGNSA. The sequence came from a woman aged 70 to 79 in good health and CMV-seropositive. This chain uses TRBV7-2 with TRBJ1-6; D might be TRBD1 (5 bases). The specimen was PBMCs. CDR3 loop: CASSTPGPNYPLHF. As DNA, the CDR3 is TGTGCCAGCAGCACCCCAGGGCCGAATTATCCCCTCCACTTT.